Below, 25 T cell receptor beta chains from the same sample are listed, as sequenced in a study of blood T cell repertoires in COVID-19. The data were produced by immunoSEQ multiplex PCR, yet TCRdb's version contains in-frame clones alone and is incomplete. The sample records about 160,000 clones, roughly four fifths being singletons. The material sequenced was peripheral blood. All receptors come from a woman at least 80 years old with acute or convalescent COVID-19.

The chain recombines TRBV3-1 (or the pseudogene TRBV3-2) with TRBJ2-7, with 11 bases lining up with TRBD1. The V gene's germline CDR1 is LGHDT and CDR2 YNNKEL (reference sequence). V shed 4 bases, J shed 6 bases, and the junction held 5 bases outside the gene matches. CDR3 size: 14 residues. The CDR3 bases are TGTGCCAGCAGCCCAGGACAGGGGGCGCTCGAGCAGTACTTC. Translating it yields CASSPGQGALEQYF.

This clone was detected only once. V is TRBV18 and J is TRBJ1-6, with 10 bases identical to TRBD1. The germline V gene encodes CDR1 KGHSH and CDR2 LQKENI. V lost 3 bases, J lost 7 bases, and 3 bases stayed unmatched. CDR3 length: 15 residues. CDR3 in amino acids: CASSPRGQGNSPLHF. The DNA for the CDR3 is TGTGCCAGCTCACCGAGGGGACAGGGGAATTCACCCCTCCACTTT. Supplemented by reference TRBV18 and TRBJ1-6, the full variable domain reads NAGVMQNPRHLVRRRGQEARLRCSPMKGHSHVYWYRQLPEEGLKFMVYLQKENIIDESGMPKERFSAEFPKEGPSILRIQQVVRGDSAAYFCASSPRGQGNSPLHFGNGTRLTVT.

A single count supports this clone. CDR3 amino acids: CASSSAGGSYNEQFF. In nucleotides, the CDR3 is TGCGCCAGCAGCTCTGCGGGGGGCTCCTACAATGAGCAGTTCTTC. V is TRBV5-1 and J is TRBJ2-1; 8 bases map to TRBD2. The ends lost 3 bases at V and 0 bases at J; junction bases unmatched: 2. The CDR3 totals 15 residues. Germline-derived CDR1 and CDR2 are SGHRS and YFSETQ.

This clone was picked up one time. The chain combines TRBV5-6 with TRBJ1-1; D not certain. V lost 7 bases to trimming and J lost 5 bases, with 21 bases between them. Germline CDR1 and CDR2: SGHDT and YYEEEE. This CDR3 is built from 15 residues. CDR3 amino acids: CASRTRWDLATEAFF. CDR3 sequence (DNA): TGTGCCAGCCGGACTCGCTGGGATCTGGCAACTGAAGCTTTCTTT.

This clone was counted once. The J gene is TRBJ1-1, the V gene TRBV30; TRBD1 agrees at 10 bases. Germline lookup yields CDR1 GTSNPN and CDR2 SVGIG (reference sequence). CDR3 size: 14 residues. V gave up 3 bases and J gave up 4 bases; unmatched junction bases: 5. The CDR3 DNA is TGTGCCTGGAGGTTGGGACAGGGGAGCACTGAAGCTTTCTTT. Translation gives CAWRLGQGSTEAFF.

This clone was found once. This chain joins TRBV7-9 and TRBJ2-2, with 8 bases fitting TRBD2. The CDR3 runs 18 residues. The V segment lost 5 bases and the J segment 4 bases; nucleotides outside the gene matches: 15. Looked up from germline, CDR1 is SEHNR and CDR2 is FQNEAQ (reference sequence). The chain's CDR3 is CASSIQWAGGTPTGELFF. For the CDR3, the DNA is TGTGCCAGCAGCATTCAGTGGGCGGGAGGTACCCCCACCGGGGAGCTGTTTTTT.

The chain joins TRBV19 to TRBJ1-3; 9 nucleotides line up with TRBD1. The CDR3 spans 15 residues. The ends lost 7 bases at V and 2 bases at J; junction bases unmatched: 6. Germline-derived CDR1 and CDR2 are LNHDA and SQIVND (reference sequence). CDR3 residues: CASKPGQGPGNTIYF. CDR3 nucleotides: TGTGCCAGTAAACCGGGACAGGGACCTGGAAACACCATATATTTT.

Comment on this clone: At one end the junction does not follow the germline gene, possibly because of a read error. V is TRBV11-2 and J is TRBJ2-5, with 8 bases that match TRBD1. This CDR3 is built from 13 residues. CDR1 SGHAT and CDR2 FQNNGV come from the germline V gene. The CDR3 here is CASSLDRGETQYF. The CDR3 coding sequence is TGTGCCAGCAGCCTAGACAGGGGAGAGACCCAGTACTTC.

The chain joins TRBV6-1 to TRBJ2-5; TRBD1 is a possible D gene (5 bases). The CDR3 runs to 14 residues. The germline V gene encodes CDR1 MNHNS and CDR2 SASEGT. Trimming shortened V by 2 bases and J by 6 bases, and 13 bases separated the two germline ends. CDR3 DNA: TGTGCCAGCAGTGAACCCCGCAGGGCGAAGACCCAGTACTTC. It encodes CASSEPRRAKTQYF.

The chain uses TRBV5-5 and TRBJ1-2; tentative D call: TRBD1 (6 bases). Looked up from germline, CDR1 is SGHKS and CDR2 is YYEKEE (reference sequence). The CDR3 runs 13 residues. V dropped 8 bases and J dropped 4 bases, with 15 bases sitting between them. CDR3 sequence reads: CASTGKTSYGYTF. The CDR3 DNA is TGTGCCAGTACAGGGAAGACCAGCTATGGCTACACCTTC.

This sequence joins TRBV5-6 and TRBJ2-3, with 8 bases matching TRBD2. The CDR3 loop spans 16 amino acids. V was pared by 3 bases and J by 1 base, with 7 bases of the junction left unmatched. CDR1 is SGHDT and CDR2 is YYEEEE in the germline V gene. The CDR3 sequence: CASSWGTREGTDTQYF. DNA for the CDR3: TGTGCCAGCAGCTGGGGGACTAGGGAAGGCACAGATACGCAGTATTTT.

The rearrangement joins TRBV4-2 to TRBJ1-1; no firm D call. The CDR3 contains 14 residues. Trimming removed 4 bases at V and 4 bases at J, with 13 bases between. Germline V gives CDR1 LGHNA, CDR2 YNFKEQ. The CDR3 coding sequence is TGTGCCAGCAGCCCCCGAGGAGGGTTCACTGAAGCTTTCTTT. This gives the protein CASSPRGGFTEAFF.

This sequence joins TRBV5-4 and TRBJ2-5; the D gene is possibly TRBD2 (6 bases). V gave up 0 bases and J gave up 5 bases, with 14 bases separating them. The germline V gene encodes CDR1 SGHNT and CDR2 YYREEE (reference sequence). The CDR3 extends over 15 amino acids. CDR3 DNA sequence: TGTGCCAGCAGCTTGGACCCCGGGAGTCGGGAGACCCAGTACTTC. It codes for CASSLDPGSRETQYF.

V and J are TRBV15 and TRBJ2-1; TRBD1 is a possible D gene (6 bases). V was trimmed by 0 bases and J by 6 bases, leaving 9 bases between them. The CDR3 loop spans 14 amino acids. Germline loops: CDR1 LNHNV, CDR2 YYDKDF (reference sequence). This CDR3 is CATSRDWDTNEQFF. The CDR3 nucleotides read TGTGCCACCAGCAGAGATTGGGACACCAATGAGCAGTTCTTC.

A few counts support this clone. The chain has TRBV7-9 and TRBJ2-1; 9 nucleotides match TRBD2. The CDR3 loop spans 16 amino acids. Germline CDR1 and CDR2: SEHNR and FQNEAQ (reference sequence). V lost 3 bases, J lost 10 bases, and 13 bases stayed unmatched. The CDR3 bases are TGTGCCAGCAGCTTTGACCGACTAGCGGCAAATGGCGAGCAGTTCTTC. Protein: CASSFDRLAANGEQFF.

The gene calls are TRBV6-2 or TRBV6-3 and TRBJ1-5; tentative D call: TRBD1 (5 bases). This CDR3 spans 17 amino acids. V was clipped by 5 bases and J by 6 bases, with 23 bases between them. Germline assignment: CDR1 MNHEY and CDR2 SVGEGT. This CDR3 reads CASSPPLIRGGVQPQHF. Here the CDR3 DNA reads TGTGCCAGCAGTCCCCCCTTGATCCGGGGAGGGGTTCAGCCCCAGCATTTT.

CDR3 in DNA: TGTGCCAGTAGTATGGAGGACAGCGGTTTCCCTGCCTACGAGCAGTACTTC. Residues: CASSMEDSGFPAYEQYF. The J gene is TRBJ2-7, the V gene TRBV19; TRBD1 might be the D (6 bases). The CDR3 runs to 17 residues. Germline V gene sequence: CDR1 LNHDA, CDR2 SQIVND (reference sequence). Between the trimmed V and J ends, which lost 3 bases and 2 bases, there was a span of 20 bases.

The DNA for the CDR3 is TGTGCCAGCAGCGACCGAGGAGGAGGCACTGAAGCTTTCTTT. As protein: CASSDRGGGTEAFF. The chain links TRBV6-2 or TRBV6-3 to TRBJ1-1; D gene ambiguous. Per the germline V gene, CDR1 is MNHEY and CDR2 is SVGEGT. V was trimmed by 6 bases and J by 4 bases, leaving 15 bases between them. The CDR3 runs 14 residues.

This clone was seen a handful of times. The gene calls are TRBV4-1 and TRBJ2-3, with D perhaps TRBD2 (5 bases). The CDR3 consists of 17 residues. Germline CDR1 is MGHRA and CDR2 is YSYEKL. With 0 bases removed from V and 5 bases from J, the gap between germline ends came to 18 bases. CDR3 in amino acids: CASSQDPVIHGIDTQYF. CDR3 coding DNA: TGCGCCAGCAGCCAAGACCCCGTGATCCACGGGATAGATACGCAGTATTTT.

The genes are TRBV28 and TRBJ1-5, with 8 bases aligning to TRBD1. This CDR3 spans 15 amino acids. J gave up 2 bases and V 4 bases, and 4 bases lay outside the gene matches. Per the germline V gene, CDR1 is MDHEN and CDR2 is SYDVKM. The CDR3 loop reads CASSSSTGGNQPQHF. The DNA for the CDR3 is TGTGCCAGCAGTTCATCGACAGGGGGCAATCAGCCCCAGCATTTT.

The CDR3 DNA follows: TGTGCCAGTTGCGCTCAGGATAGCAATCAGCCCCAGCATTTT. Translation: CASCAQDSNQPQHF. The chain uses TRBV6-5 and TRBJ1-5; D is undetermined. V lost 9 bases, J lost 0 bases, and 12 bases lay in between. The germline CDR1 and CDR2 sequences are MNHEY and SVGAGI. The CDR3 is 14 residues long.

In this sample, this clone turned up a few times. This chain joins TRBV27 and TRBJ1-1, with a possible D match to TRBD1 (5 bases). Germline V gene data show CDR1 as MNHEY and CDR2 as SMNVEV (reference sequence). The CDR3 sequence is 15 residues long. The V end lost 1 base, the J end lost 5 bases, and 14 bases lay between the germline ends. Written as DNA, the CDR3 is TGTGCCAGCAGTTTATTTGGGAGGGGAGGGACTGAAGCTTTCTTT. This sequence encodes CASSLFGRGGTEAFF.

This chain joins TRBV2 and TRBJ1-3; 9 bases match TRBD1. The CDR3 is made up of 14 amino acids. Trimming cost V 6 bases and J 2 bases; bases outside gene matches: 2. The V gene's germline CDR1 is SNHLY and CDR2 FYNNEI. The CDR3 spells CASRQGAAGNTIYF. Here the CDR3 DNA reads TGTGCCAGCAGACAGGGGGCAGCTGGAAACACCATATATTTT. Full variable domain (missing parts from reference TRBV2 and TRBJ1-3): EPEVTQTPSHQVTQMGQEVILRCVPISNHLYFYWYRQILGQKVEFLVSFYNNEISEKSEIFDDQFSVERPDGSNFTLKIRSTKLEDSAMYFCASRQGAAGNTIYFGEGSWLTVV.

The chain employs TRBV6-2 or TRBV6-3 and TRBJ1-5, with D uncertain. Germline CDR1 reads MNHEY; CDR2 reads SVGEGT. The CDR3 has 15 residues. The V end lost 2 bases, the J end lost 5 bases, and 13 bases lay between the germline ends. DNA for the CDR3: TGTGCCAGCAGTTACCCGCGGCGGGGAGATCAGCCCCAGCATTTT. This translates into CASSYPRRGDQPQHF.

The DNA for the CDR3 is TGTGCCAGTAGTATCGGTGGCTGGGACAGGGGAAGGAATCAGCCCCAGCATTTT. It specifies CASSIGGWDRGRNQPQHF. This rearrangement joins TRBV19 to TRBJ1-5; TRBD1 matches at 10 bases. The ends lost 3 bases at V and 4 bases at J; junction bases unmatched: 12. Germline V gives CDR1 LNHDA, CDR2 SQIVND (reference sequence). This CDR3 region has 18 residues. The whole variable domain, filled in from reference TRBV19 and TRBJ1-5, reads DGGITQSPKYLFRKEGQNVTLSCEQNLNHDAMYWYRQDPGQGLRLIYYSQIVNDFQKGDIAEGYSVSREKKESFPLTVTSAQKNPTAFYLCASSIGGWDRGRNQPQHFGDGTRLSIL.